The present T cell receptor beta chain was sequenced within a study of CD8 T cells in Susac syndrome. The germline V gene has CDR1 SGDLS and CDR2 YYNGEE. The CDR3 length is 13 residues. V gave up 4 bases and J gave up 5 bases; unmatched junction bases: 3. Reverse transcription of about 0.45 to 1 ug RNA was carried out with random hexamers. The method of amplification for TCR beta CDR3 was immunoSEQ multiplex PCR, covering 54 Vbeta and 13 Jbeta. From the immunoSEQ multiplex PCR reads, TCRdb called clonotypes with MiXCR, one entry per CDR3 protein. The profile shows approximately 150,000 distinct CDR3 sequences, about 93% of them singletons.

The sequence was obtained from a human donor with multiple sclerosis. The sample was CD4+ T cells from PBMCs. The chain recombines TRBV9 with TRBJ2-3; 8 bases line up with TRBD2. DNA of the CDR3: TGTGCCAGCAGCCCGACTAGCGTAGATACGCAGTATTTT. Translated, it gives CASSPTSVDTQYF.